This T cell receptor (beta chain) was identified in a study of T cells in Graves' hyperthyroidism and ophthalmopathy. The CDR3 consists of 16 residues. The germline gives CDR1 MDHEN, CDR2 SYDVKM. The V and J ends lost 3 bases and 0 bases respectively, with 12 bases between them. Regions amplified from RNA transcripts were the TCR beta CDR3 regions. Carried out on the TCR CDR3, a first-round RT-PCR used the HTBI primer set. Each CDR3 protein gets one entry after TCRdb re-called the multiplex PCR reads with MiXCR. This table holds more than 600,000 distinct CDR3 sequences, around 15% found once. This clonotype came up many times.

The chain uses TRBV28 and TRBJ2-4; no clear D. Sample: blood. This receptor was obtained from a man younger than 35 with Graves' hyperthyroidism. The CDR3 nucleotides read TGTGCCAGCAGTTTCCCGACTGAATTAGCCAAAAACATTCAGTACTTC. Protein product: CASSFPTELAKNIQYF.